The 13 T cell receptor beta chains given below trace back to one sample, sequenced in a study of blood T cell repertoires in COVID-19. Measured with immunoSEQ multiplex PCR; TCRdb has only the in-frame clones, and not every one. This table holds over 200,000 clones, roughly 86% found once. The sample taken for sequencing was peripheral blood. These receptors were obtained from a human donor in a cohort sampled during active COVID-19.

The V call is TRBV4-3, the J call TRBJ2-7; tentative D call: TRBD1 (7 bases). The V gene lost 4 bases and the J gene lost 3 bases, with 10 bases spanning the gap. The CDR3 totals 13 residues. Germline CDR1 LGHNA, CDR2 YSLEER. CDR3 residues: CASSPGGNYEQYF. The DNA for the CDR3 is TGCGCCAGCAGCCCAGGGGGGAACTACGAGCAGTACTTC.

The CDR3 spells CASSPGPSRVYEQYF. The CDR3, as DNA: TGTGCCAGCAGCCCCGGACCCTCGAGGGTATACGAGCAGTACTTC. V usage is TRBV7-2 and J usage is TRBJ2-7, with TRBD2 as a possible D gene (5 bases). The CDR3 runs to 15 residues. Deletions cut 5 bases from V and 4 bases from J, with 18 bases between. CDR1 SGHTA and CDR2 FQGNSA come from the germline V gene.

This clone was seen a few times. This chain connects TRBV6-2 or TRBV6-3 to TRBJ1-1; maybe TRBD1 (6 bases). The V gene's germline CDR1 is MNHEY and CDR2 SVGEGT. The CDR3 contains 14 residues. V gave up 3 bases and J gave up 7 bases, with 15 bases separating them. CDR3 sequence: CASSYSGGYYEAFF. DNA of the CDR3: TGTGCCAGCAGTTATTCGGGGGGCTATTATGAAGCTTTCTTT.

This chain links TRBV9 with TRBJ2-7; TRBD2 might be the D (5 bases). Deletions cut 4 bases from V and 0 bases from J, with 17 bases between. The CDR3 runs 16 residues. Germline values: CDR1 SGDLS, CDR2 YYNGEE. This chain's CDR3 is CASSPGDRKISYEQYF. Here the CDR3 DNA reads TGTGCCAGCAGCCCCGGGGATCGGAAAATCTCCTACGAGCAGTACTTC.

CDR3 residues: CASSTTGTGAFNSPLHF. The DNA for the CDR3 is TGTGCCAGTAGTACAACCGGGACAGGGGCGTTCAATTCACCCCTCCACTTT. V gene TRBV19 combines with J gene TRBJ1-6; 10 positions agree with TRBD1. The CDR3 extends over 17 amino acids. Losses at the gene ends were 4 bases for V and 7 bases for J; bases not matched to a gene: 10. Germline CDR1 and CDR2: LNHDA and SQIVND (reference sequence).

The V and J genes are TRBV7-9 and TRBJ2-7, with TRBD2 matching 14 bases. V lost 4 bases, J lost 6 bases, and 2 bases stayed unmatched. CDR3 length: 14 amino acids. The V gene's germline CDR1 is SEHNR and CDR2 FQNEAQ (reference sequence). CDR3 sequence reads: CASSSGTSGSEQYF. The CDR3 DNA reads as TGTGCCAGCAGCTCCGGGACTAGCGGGAGCGAGCAGTACTTC.

The chain employs TRBV27 and TRBJ2-3, with 7 nucleotides matching TRBD2. CDR3 size: 17 residues. CDR1 is MNHEY, CDR2 SMNVEV, per germline (reference sequence). The junction had 14 bases not matched to a gene; V was cut back by 2 bases and J by 6 bases. The DNA of the CDR3 is TGTGCCAGCAGTTTAGGGGGGGGACGGGTAAGGATCGATACGCAGTATTTT. It codes for CASSLGGGRVRIDTQYF.

The CDR3 DNA reads as TGTGCCAGCAGCCAAGGGACAGGGGGAGGGGGAGAGACCCAGTACTTC. It translates to CASSQGTGGGGETQYF. V and J are TRBV7-2 and TRBJ2-5; TRBD1 matches 11 bases. The germline gives CDR1 SGHTA, CDR2 FQGNSA. The ends lost 5 bases at V and 4 bases at J; junction bases unmatched: 9. The CDR3 extends over 16 amino acids.

This chain uses TRBV5-8 with TRBJ1-1; TRBD1 might be the D (5 bases). The CDR3 contains 15 residues. Germline CDR1 and CDR2: SGHTS and YDEGEE. V lost 4 bases, J lost 5 bases, and 18 bases lay in between. The CDR3 reads CASSDRQGSWTEAFF. The CDR3 nucleotides read TGTGCCAGCAGCGACCGTCAGGGAAGCTGGACTGAAGCTTTCTTT. The full variable domain, rest sourced from reference TRBV5-8 and TRBJ1-1, is EAGVTQSPTHLIKTRGQQATLRCSPISGHTSVYWYQQALGLGLQFLLWYDEGEERNRGNFPPRFSGRQFPNYSSELNVNALELEDSALYLCASSDRQGSWTEAFFGQGTRLTVV.

The CDR3 reads CASSSLSAYEQYF. DNA of the CDR3: TGTGCCAGCAGTTCCTTATCAGCCTACGAGCAGTACTTC. The chain employs TRBV12-3 or TRBV12-4 and TRBJ2-7; D not resolved. Trimming removed 4 bases from V and 2 bases from J, with 9 bases in between. The CDR3 sequence is 13 residues long.

The V gene is TRBV6-5, the J gene TRBJ2-7; maybe TRBD2 (6 bases). Trimming took 8 bases from V and 0 from J, leaving 17 bases between them. The germline CDR1 and CDR2 sequences are MNHEY and SVGAGI. There are 15 residues in the CDR3. CDR3 loop: CASRFLAESSYEQYF. The DNA of the CDR3 is TGTGCCAGCCGATTCTTAGCGGAGAGCTCCTACGAGCAGTACTTC.

The chain carries TRBV15 and TRBJ2-5; D may be TRBD1 (5 bases). Germline V gives CDR1 LNHNV, CDR2 YYDKDF (reference sequence). Between the trimmed V and J ends, which lost 0 bases and 8 bases, there was a span of 13 bases. This CDR3 is built from 14 residues. The CDR3 region has the DNA TGTGCCACCAGCAGAGACCGACAGCTAGTAACCCAGTACTTC. Protein sequence: CATSRDRQLVTQYF.

The chain has TRBV6-2 or TRBV6-3 and TRBJ1-2; maybe TRBD1 (5 bases). The CDR3 has 13 residues. Germline values: CDR1 MNHEY, CDR2 SVGEGT. The ends were cut back, 2 bases at V and 6 bases at J, with 10 bases in the middle. The DNA for the CDR3 is TGTGCCAGCAGTTACGGGGCGGGGGATGGCTACACCTTC. It yields the protein CASSYGAGDGYTF.